The entry that follows covers one T cell receptor (beta chain) sequence. What it binds is not known. Here immunoSEQ multiplex PCR was the method, and the copy in TCRdb shows in-frame clones only, minus some. The top ten hold about 5% of the sample, which has approximately 88,000 clones, less than 95% seen once. Second-dose recipients at about 4 or about 12 weeks were treated as one pooled group. The data originate from a study of T cell responses to AZD1222 COVID-19 vaccine. Study conclusions and caveats: Donors were chiefly white British, with a greater number of females, and clonal diversity was perhaps underestimated.

This TCR came from an adult who received the AZD1222 COVID-19 vaccine. Material: peripheral blood, obtained 28 days after the second AZD1222 dose.

The chain's CDR3 is CASSFRSTDTQYF. CDR3 sequence (DNA): TGTGCCAGCAGTTTCCGTAGCACAGATACGCAGTATTTT. The gene calls are TRBV12-3 or TRBV12-4 and TRBJ2-3; D remains unclear. The CDR3 is 13 residues long. The V and J ends lost 3 bases and 0 bases respectively, with 4 bases between them.